Sequencing of this T cell receptor (beta chain) was carried out in a study of spatial heterogeneity in lung cancer. Turning to the study itself: Consistently, beta-chain sequences turned up in larger numbers than alpha-chain sequences did. Study observations and caveats: In blood, ubiquitous expanded tumor TCRs appeared more at resection than follow-up.

Regarding time point: sample taken at primary tumor resection. Whole RNA obtained from tumor, nontumor lung or frozen PBMC underwent sequencing without sorting. 72 TRACERx patients with early, untreated non-small cell lung cancer donated samples. TCR cDNA molecules were tagged individually, and each one carried a unique molecular identifier. TCRdb processed the 5' RACE reads anew with MiXCR; each CDR3 protein has one entry. Of under 100,000 distinct CDR3 sequences in the sample, over 8.5% are singletons; the top ten hold less than 9%. The V gene end was trimmed by 9 bases and the J gene end by 4 bases; junction bases not matched to a gene: 7. Germline loops: CDR1 ENHRY, CDR2 SYGVKD. CDR3 length: 14 amino acids. This clonotype was detected only a few times. Its antigen is still unknown.

The TCR originated in a male donor with early-stage non-small cell lung cancer. The rearrangement uses TRBV10-3 and TRBJ2-2; 8 bases map to TRBD1. The sequencing here drew on PBMCs, taken at surgery. In nucleotides, the CDR3 is TGTGCCATACAGGACAGGGAGGCCACCGGGGAGCTGTTTTTT. This sequence encodes CAIQDREATGELFF.